In this sample, the clone carrying this TCR beta chain turned up once. What it binds is not known. This sample is part of a study of cytomegalovirus exposure and HLA in healthy donors. Across the whole study: Among the roughly 370 genotyped donors, approximately 82% were placed in the Caucasian-associated ancestry cluster. Regarding the study as a whole: Relative to equally common others, HLA-associated TCR beta chains showed greater clonal expansion in a later analysis. Researchers reported in a later analysis that common viral pathogens appeared linked to several top clusters. Most of the TCR beta V segments (in an earlier analysis) were productive either about 90% or about 30% of the time.

Germline CDR1 is SGDLS and CDR2 is YYNGEE. The CDR3 is 13 amino acids. The primer mix had 60 Vbeta and 13 Jbeta primers. Only in-frame clones appear in the TCRdb table, and some are missing; sequencing was by immunoSEQ multiplex PCR. The data contain about 200,000 clones, 70% to 85% of them singletons. The sequenced sample was PBMCs. This receptor was obtained from a woman between 25 and 40 years old in good health and CMV-seropositive. The chain joins TRBV9 to TRBJ2-7, with TRBD2 matching over 7 bases. Judging by the DNA end, TRBJ2-5 fits better; the J call may be wrong. CDR3 in amino acids: CASSSDSGTTQYF. The CDR3 DNA reads TGTGCCAGCAGCTCCGACAGCGGGACGACCCAGTACTTC.